One sample yielded the 8 T cell receptor beta chains listed below, sequenced in a study of blood T cell repertoires in COVID-19. Clones were read by immunoSEQ multiplex PCR, and TCRdb kept only the in-frame ones, dropping some. The top ten hold roughly 12% of the sample, which has approximately 130,000 clones, almost 85% seen once. Specimen: peripheral blood. Receptors were obtained from a human donor in a cohort sampled during active COVID-19.

The chain links TRBV25-1 to TRBJ1-2; TRBD1 is a possible D gene (5 bases). From germline, CDR1 is MGHDK and CDR2 SYGVNS. Trimming left V 1 base short and J 4 bases short, with 13 bases between. The CDR3 spans 15 residues. The chain's CDR3 is CASSEWGGFGYGYTF. As DNA, the CDR3 is TGTGCCAGCAGTGAATGGGGGGGGTTTGGCTATGGCTACACCTTC.

This chain joins TRBV7-9 and TRBJ2-3, with 13 positions matching TRBD2. Losses at the gene ends were 5 bases for V and 7 bases for J; bases not matched to a gene: 6. Looked up from germline, CDR1 is SEHNR and CDR2 is FQNEAQ (reference sequence). This CDR3 spans 15 amino acids. CDR3 protein: CASSQLAGGLYTQYF. The CDR3 coding sequence is TGTGCCAGCAGCCAACTAGCGGGGGGGCTGTATACGCAGTATTTT.

The chain couples TRBV10-2 to TRBJ1-2; 7 nucleotides line up with TRBD1. Trimming took 8 bases from V and 2 from J; bases not matched to a gene: 2. CDR1 is WSHSY and CDR2 is SAAADI in the germline V gene. The CDR3 is 12 residues long. Here the CDR3 reads CASSTGNYGYTF. In DNA, the CDR3 is TGCGCCAGCTCGACAGGGAACTATGGCTACACCTTC.

This chain connects TRBV9 to TRBJ2-1; maybe TRBD2 (5 bases). CDR3 size: 14 residues. Germline lookup yields CDR1 SGDLS and CDR2 YYNGEE. With 0 bases removed from V and 13 bases from J, the gap between germline ends came to 17 bases. CDR3 sequence (DNA): TGTGCCAGCAGCGTAGGACCAACTTCCGAGGGACAGTTCTTC. It specifies CASSVGPTSEGQFF. The full variable domain, rest sourced from reference TRBV9 and TRBJ2-1, is DSGVTQTPKHLITATGQRVTLRCSPRSGDLSVYWYQQSLDQGLQFLIQYYNGEERAKGNILERFSAQQFPDLHSELNLSSLELGDSALYFCASSVGPTSEGQFFGPGTRLTVL.

V is TRBV12-3 or TRBV12-4 and J is TRBJ1-2, with TRBD1 identical over 11 bases. CDR3 length: 13 residues. V dropped 2 bases and J dropped 8; count of bases not matched to a gene: 1. The CDR3 region is CASSLRTGGGYTF. As DNA, the CDR3 is TGTGCCAGCAGTTTACGGACAGGGGGCGGCTACACCTTC.

The chain joins TRBV23-1 to TRBJ1-4; 8 bases fit TRBD1. TRBV23-1 is assigned to the ORF class and has an uncertain function. V shed 2 bases, J shed 10 bases, and the junction held 6 bases outside the gene matches. The CDR3 totals 14 residues. CDR3 DNA sequence: TGCGCCAGCAGTCAAAAAGGACAGGGCTCAAAACTGTTTTTT. Encoded protein: CASSQKGQGSKLFF.

The V gene is TRBV5-4, the J gene TRBJ2-7, with D uncertain. The CDR3 runs 14 residues. Trimming left V 0 bases short and J 1 base short, with 8 bases between. Germline V lookup: CDR1 SGHNT, CDR2 YYREEE (reference sequence). The CDR3, as DNA: TGTGCCAGCAGCTTGGATAGCTATTCCTACGAGCAGTACTTC. Its translation is CASSLDSYSYEQYF. Filled out from reference TRBV5-4 and TRBJ2-7, the complete variable domain reads ETGVTQSPTHLIKTRGQQVTLRCSSQSGHNTVSWYQQALGQGPQFIFQYYREEENGRGNFPPRFSGLQFPNYSSELNVNALELDDSALYLCASSLDSYSYEQYFGPGTRLTVT.

The chain combines TRBV5-6 with TRBJ2-1, with TRBD1 identical over 9 bases. The V gene's germline CDR1 is SGHDT and CDR2 YYEEEE. The CDR3 extends over 14 amino acids. V lost 0 bases, J lost 8 bases, and 3 bases stayed unmatched. The DNA of the CDR3 is TGTGCCAGCAGCTTGGGGACAGGGGCTTATGAGCAGTTCTTC. It is translated as CASSLGTGAYEQFF.